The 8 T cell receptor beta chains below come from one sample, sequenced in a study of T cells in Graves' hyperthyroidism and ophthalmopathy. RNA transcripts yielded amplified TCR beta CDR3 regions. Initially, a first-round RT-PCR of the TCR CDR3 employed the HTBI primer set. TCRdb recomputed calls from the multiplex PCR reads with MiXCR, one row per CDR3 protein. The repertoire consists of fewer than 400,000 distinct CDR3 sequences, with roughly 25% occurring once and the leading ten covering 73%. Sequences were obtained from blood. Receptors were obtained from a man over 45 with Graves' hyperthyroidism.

In DNA, the CDR3 is TGTGCCAGCGATGCGGGACAGGGCACGAAGAACACCGGGGAGCTGTTTTTT. It translates to CASDAGQGTKNTGELFF. The J gene is TRBJ2-2, the V gene TRBV12-3 or TRBV12-4; 9 positions match TRBD1. CDR3 length equals 17 residues. Germline trimming cut 8 bases from V and 1 base from J; bases unmatched to any gene: 11.

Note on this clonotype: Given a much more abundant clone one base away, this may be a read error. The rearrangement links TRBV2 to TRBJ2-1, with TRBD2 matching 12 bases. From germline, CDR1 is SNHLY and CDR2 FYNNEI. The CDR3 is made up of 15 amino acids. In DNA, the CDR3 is TGTGCCGGCAGTGAAGGACTAGCGGGATACAATGAGCAGTTCTTC. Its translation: CAGSEGLAGYNEQFF.

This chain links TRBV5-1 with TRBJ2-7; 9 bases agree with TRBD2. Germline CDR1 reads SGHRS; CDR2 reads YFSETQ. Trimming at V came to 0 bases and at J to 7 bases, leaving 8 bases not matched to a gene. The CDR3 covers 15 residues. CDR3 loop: CASSLASGDRWEQYF. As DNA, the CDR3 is TGCGCCAGCAGCTTGGCTAGCGGGGACCGATGGGAGCAGTACTTC.

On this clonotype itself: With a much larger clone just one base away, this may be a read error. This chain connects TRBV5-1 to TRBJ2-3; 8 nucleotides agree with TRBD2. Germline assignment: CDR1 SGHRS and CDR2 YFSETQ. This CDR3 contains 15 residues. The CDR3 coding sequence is TGCGCCAGCAGCTTAGGCGGGAGGACCACAGATACGCGGTATTTT. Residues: CASSLGGRTTDTRYF.

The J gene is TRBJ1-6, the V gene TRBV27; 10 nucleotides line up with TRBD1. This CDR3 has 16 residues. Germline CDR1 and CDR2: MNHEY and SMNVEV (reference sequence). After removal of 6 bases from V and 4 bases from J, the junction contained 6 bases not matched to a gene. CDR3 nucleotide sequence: TGTGCCAGCAGGGGGACAGGGGCAATATATAATTCACCCCTCCACTTT. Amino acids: CASRGTGAIYNSPLHF.

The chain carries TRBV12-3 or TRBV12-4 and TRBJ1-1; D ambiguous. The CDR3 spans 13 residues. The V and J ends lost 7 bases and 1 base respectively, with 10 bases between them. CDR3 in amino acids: CASTRPGNTEAFF. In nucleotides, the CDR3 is TGTGCCAGCACACGGCCCGGGAACACTGAAGCTTTCTTT.

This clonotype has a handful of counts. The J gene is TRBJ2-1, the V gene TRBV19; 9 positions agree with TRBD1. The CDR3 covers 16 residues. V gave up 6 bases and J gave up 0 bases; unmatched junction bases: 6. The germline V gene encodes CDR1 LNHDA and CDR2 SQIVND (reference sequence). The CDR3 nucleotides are TGTGCCAGTAGCGTTGACAGGGGGAGCTCCTACAATGAGCAGTTCTTC. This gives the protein CASSVDRGSSYNEQFF.

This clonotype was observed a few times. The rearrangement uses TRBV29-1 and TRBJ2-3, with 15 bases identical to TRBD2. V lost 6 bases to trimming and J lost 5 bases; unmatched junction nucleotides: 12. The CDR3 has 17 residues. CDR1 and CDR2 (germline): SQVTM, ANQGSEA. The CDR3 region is CSVEFRTSGRVGDTQYF. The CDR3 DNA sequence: TGCAGCGTCGAATTCCGGACTAGCGGGAGGGTTGGAGATACGCAGTATTTT.